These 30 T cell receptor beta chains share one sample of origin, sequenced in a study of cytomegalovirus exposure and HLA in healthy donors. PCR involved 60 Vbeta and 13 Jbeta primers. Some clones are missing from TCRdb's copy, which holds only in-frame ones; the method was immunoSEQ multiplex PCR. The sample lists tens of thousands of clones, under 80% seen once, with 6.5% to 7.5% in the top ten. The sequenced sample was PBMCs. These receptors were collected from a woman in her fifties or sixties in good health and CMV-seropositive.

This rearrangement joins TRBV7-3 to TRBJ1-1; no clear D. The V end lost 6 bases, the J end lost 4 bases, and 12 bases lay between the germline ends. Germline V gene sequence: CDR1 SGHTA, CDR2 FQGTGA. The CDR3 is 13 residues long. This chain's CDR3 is CASRREEFTEAFF. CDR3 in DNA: TGTGCCAGCAGGCGCGAGGAGTTCACTGAAGCTTTCTTT.

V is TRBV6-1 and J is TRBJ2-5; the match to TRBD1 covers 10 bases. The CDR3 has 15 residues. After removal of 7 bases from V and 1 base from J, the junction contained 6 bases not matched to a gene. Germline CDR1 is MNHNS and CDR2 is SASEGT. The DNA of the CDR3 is TGTGCCAGCACCTACCGGGACAGGGGCCAAGAGACCCAGTACTTC. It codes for CASTYRDRGQETQYF.

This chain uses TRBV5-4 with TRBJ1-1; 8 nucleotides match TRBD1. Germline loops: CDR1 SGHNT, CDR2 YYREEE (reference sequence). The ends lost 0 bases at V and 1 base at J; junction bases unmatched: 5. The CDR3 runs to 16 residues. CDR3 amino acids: CASSLVAGGGNTEAFF. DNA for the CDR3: TGTGCCAGCAGCTTGGTGGCAGGGGGCGGGAACACTGAAGCTTTCTTT. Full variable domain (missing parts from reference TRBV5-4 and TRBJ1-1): ETGVTQSPTHLIKTRGQQVTLRCSSQSGHNTVSWYQQALGQGPQFIFQYYREEENGRGNFPPRFSGLQFPNYSSELNVNALELDDSALYLCASSLVAGGGNTEAFFGQGTRLTVV.

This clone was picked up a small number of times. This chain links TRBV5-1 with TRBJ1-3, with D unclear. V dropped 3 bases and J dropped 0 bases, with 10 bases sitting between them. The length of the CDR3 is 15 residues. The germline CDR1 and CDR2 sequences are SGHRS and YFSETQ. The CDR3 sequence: CASSYSEFSGNTIYF. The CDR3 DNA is TGCGCCAGCAGCTACAGTGAATTCTCTGGAAACACCATATATTTT.

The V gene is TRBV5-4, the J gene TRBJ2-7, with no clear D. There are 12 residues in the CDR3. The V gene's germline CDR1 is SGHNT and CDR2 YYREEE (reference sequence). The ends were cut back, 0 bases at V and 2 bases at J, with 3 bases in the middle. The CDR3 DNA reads TGTGCCAGCAGCTTGGACACCTACGAGCAGTACTTC. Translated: CASSLDTYEQYF.

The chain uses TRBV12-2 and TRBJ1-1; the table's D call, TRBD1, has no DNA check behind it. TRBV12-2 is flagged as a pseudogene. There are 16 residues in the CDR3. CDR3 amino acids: CASRFDRGRLGTEAFF. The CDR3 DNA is TGTGCAAGTCGCTTCGACAGGGGGCGCTTAGGGACTGAAGCTTTCTTT.

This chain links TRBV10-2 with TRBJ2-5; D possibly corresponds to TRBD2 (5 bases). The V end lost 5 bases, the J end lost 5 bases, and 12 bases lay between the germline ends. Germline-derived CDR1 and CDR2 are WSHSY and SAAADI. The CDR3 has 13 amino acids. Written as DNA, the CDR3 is TGCGCCAGCAGTCCGCCCCCGGGGGAGACCCAGTACTTC. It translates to CASSPPPGETQYF.

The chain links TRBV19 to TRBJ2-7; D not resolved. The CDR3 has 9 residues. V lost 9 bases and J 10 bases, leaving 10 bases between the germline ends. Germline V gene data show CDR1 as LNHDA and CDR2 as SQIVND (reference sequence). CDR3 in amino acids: CASLTRQYF. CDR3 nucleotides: TGTGCCAGCTTAACCAGACAGTACTTC.

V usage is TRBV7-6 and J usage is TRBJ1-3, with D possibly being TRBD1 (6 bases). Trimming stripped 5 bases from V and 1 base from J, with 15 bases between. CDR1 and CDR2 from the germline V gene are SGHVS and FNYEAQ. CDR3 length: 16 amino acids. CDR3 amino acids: CASSLPQGGSGNTIYF. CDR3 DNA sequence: TGTGCCAGCAGCCTTCCACAAGGGGGATCTGGAAACACCATATATTTT.

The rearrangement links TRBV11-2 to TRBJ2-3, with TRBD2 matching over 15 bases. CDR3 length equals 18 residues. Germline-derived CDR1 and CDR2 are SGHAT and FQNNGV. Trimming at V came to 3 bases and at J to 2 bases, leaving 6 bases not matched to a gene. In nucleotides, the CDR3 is TGTGCCAGCAGCTTTCCGGGACTAGCGGGGGGATACACAGATACGCAGTATTTT. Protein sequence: CASSFPGLAGGYTDTQYF.

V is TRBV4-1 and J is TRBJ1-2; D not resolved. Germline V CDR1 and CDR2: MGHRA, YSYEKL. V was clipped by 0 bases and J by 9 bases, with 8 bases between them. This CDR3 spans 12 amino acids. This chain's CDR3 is CASSQEEVRYTF. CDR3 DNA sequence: TGCGCCAGCAGCCAAGAAGAGGTTCGCTACACCTTC.

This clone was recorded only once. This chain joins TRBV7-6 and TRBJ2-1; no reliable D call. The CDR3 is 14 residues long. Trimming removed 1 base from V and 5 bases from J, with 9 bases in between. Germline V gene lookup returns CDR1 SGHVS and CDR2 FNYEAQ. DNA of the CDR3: TGTGCCAGCAGCTTAGAGCGAGAGGACAATGAGCAGTTCTTC. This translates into CASSLEREDNEQFF.

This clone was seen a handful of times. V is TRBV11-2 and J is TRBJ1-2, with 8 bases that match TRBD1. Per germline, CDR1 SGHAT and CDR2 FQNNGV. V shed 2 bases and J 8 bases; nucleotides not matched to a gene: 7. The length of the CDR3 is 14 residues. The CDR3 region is CASSLQDRVRGYTF. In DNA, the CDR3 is TGTGCCAGCAGCTTACAGGACAGGGTACGAGGCTACACCTTC.

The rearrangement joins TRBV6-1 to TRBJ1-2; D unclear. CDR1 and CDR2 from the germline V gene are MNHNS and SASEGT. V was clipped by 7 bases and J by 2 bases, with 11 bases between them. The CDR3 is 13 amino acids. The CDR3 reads CASTHGVNYGYTF. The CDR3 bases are TGTGCCAGCACCCACGGGGTAAACTATGGCTACACCTTC.

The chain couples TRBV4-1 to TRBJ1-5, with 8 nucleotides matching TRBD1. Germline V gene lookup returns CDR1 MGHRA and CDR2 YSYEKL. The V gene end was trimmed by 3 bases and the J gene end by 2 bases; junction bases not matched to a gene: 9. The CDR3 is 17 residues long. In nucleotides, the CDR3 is TGCGCCAGCAGCCATGGACAGGGACATGGCGGCAATCAGCCCCAGCATTTT. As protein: CASSHGQGHGGNQPQHF.

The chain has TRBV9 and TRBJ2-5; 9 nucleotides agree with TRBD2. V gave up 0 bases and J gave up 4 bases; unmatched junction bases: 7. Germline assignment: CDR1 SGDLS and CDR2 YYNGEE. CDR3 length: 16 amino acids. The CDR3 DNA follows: TGTGCCAGCAGCGTAGACTGGGCGGGGGGGCGAGAGACCCAGTACTTC. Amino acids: CASSVDWAGGRETQYF.

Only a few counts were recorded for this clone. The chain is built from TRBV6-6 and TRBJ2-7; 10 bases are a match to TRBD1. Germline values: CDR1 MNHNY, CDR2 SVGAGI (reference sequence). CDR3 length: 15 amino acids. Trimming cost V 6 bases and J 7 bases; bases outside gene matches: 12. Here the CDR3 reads CASRTPGQGRQEQYF. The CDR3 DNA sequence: TGTGCCAGCAGAACTCCGGGACAGGGGAGGCAAGAGCAGTACTTC.

For the CDR3, the DNA is TGTGCCAGCAGCAAACACGGCCCAAGGGAGGATGGCTACACCTTC. This sequence encodes CASSKHGPREDGYTF. V is TRBV7-9 and J is TRBJ1-2; the D is unclear. The CDR3 runs to 15 residues. V was clipped by 5 bases and J by 6 bases, with 19 bases between them. The V gene's germline CDR1 is SEHNR and CDR2 FQNEAQ (reference sequence).

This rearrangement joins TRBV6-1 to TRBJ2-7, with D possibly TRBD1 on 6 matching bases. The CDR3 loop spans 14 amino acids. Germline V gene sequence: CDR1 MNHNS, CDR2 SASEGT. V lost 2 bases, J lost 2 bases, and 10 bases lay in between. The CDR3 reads CASSERDTTYEQYV. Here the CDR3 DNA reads TGTGCCAGCAGTGAAAGGGACACAACCTACGAGCAGTACGTC.

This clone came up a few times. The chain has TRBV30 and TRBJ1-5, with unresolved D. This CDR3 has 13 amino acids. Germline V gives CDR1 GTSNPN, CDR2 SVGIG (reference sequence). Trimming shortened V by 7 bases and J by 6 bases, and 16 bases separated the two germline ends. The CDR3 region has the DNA TGTGCCTTGGGAGAAGGGCCCGGTCAGCCCCAGCATTTT. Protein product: CALGEGPGQPQHF.

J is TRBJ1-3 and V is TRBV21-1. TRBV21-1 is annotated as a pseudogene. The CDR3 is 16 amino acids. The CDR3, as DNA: TGTGCCAGCAGCCCTAAGGCGGGAGCGTCTGGAAACACCATATATTTT. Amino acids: CASSPKAGASGNTIYF.

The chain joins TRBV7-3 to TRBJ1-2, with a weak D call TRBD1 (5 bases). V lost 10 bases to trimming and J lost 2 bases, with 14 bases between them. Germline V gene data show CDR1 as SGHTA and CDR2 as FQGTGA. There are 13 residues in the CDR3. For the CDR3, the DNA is TGTGCCACCCCAGGGCACCTCAACTATGGCTACACCTTC. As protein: CATPGHLNYGYTF.

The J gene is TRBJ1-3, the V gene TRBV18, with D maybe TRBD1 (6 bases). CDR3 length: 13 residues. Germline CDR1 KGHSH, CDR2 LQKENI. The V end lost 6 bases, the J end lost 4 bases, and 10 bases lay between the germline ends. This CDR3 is CASSPGAGNTIYF. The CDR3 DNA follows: TGTGCCAGCTCTCCAGGGGCCGGAAACACCATATATTTT.

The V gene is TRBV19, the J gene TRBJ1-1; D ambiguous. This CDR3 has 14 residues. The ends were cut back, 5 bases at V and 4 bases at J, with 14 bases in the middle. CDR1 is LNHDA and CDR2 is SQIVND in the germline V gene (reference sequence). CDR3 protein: CASSLKRVPTEAFF. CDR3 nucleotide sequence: TGTGCCAGTAGTTTGAAACGGGTCCCCACTGAAGCTTTCTTT.

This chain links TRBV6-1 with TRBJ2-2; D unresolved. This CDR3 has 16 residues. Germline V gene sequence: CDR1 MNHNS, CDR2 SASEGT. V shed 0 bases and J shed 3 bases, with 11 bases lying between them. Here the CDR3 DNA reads TGTGCCAGCAGTGAAGCGCATGAATCGGACACCGGGGAGCTGTTTTTT. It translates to CASSEAHESDTGELFF.

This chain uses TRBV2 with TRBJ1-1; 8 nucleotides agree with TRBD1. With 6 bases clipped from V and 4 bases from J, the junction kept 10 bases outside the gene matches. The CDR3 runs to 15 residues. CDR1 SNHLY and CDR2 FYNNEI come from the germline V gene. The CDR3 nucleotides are TGTGCCAGCAGACGCACTCCAGGGGGCGGCACTGAAGCTTTCTTT. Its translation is CASRRTPGGGTEAFF.

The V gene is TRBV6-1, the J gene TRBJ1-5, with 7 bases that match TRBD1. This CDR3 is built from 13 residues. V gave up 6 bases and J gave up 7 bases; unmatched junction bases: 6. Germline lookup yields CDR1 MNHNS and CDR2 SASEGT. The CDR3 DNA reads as TGTGCCAGCAGAACAGGGGTAGGACAGCCCCAGCATTTT. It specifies CASRTGVGQPQHF.

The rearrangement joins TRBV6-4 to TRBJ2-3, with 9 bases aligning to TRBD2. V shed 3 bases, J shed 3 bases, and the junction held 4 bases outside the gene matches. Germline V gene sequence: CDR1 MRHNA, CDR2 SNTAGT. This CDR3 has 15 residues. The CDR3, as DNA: TGTGCCAGCAGTGAACGCGGGGGGGAAACAGATACGCAGTATTTT. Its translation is CASSERGGETDTQYF.

The chain's CDR3 is CASRERAGNNQPQHF. In DNA, the CDR3 is TGTGCCAGCAGGGAAAGGGCGGGGAACAATCAGCCCCAGCATTTT. This chain uses TRBV27 with TRBJ1-5; no clear D gene. The CDR3 extends over 15 amino acids. Germline values: CDR1 MNHEY, CDR2 SMNVEV (reference sequence). Trimming stripped 6 bases from V and 3 bases from J, with 15 bases between.

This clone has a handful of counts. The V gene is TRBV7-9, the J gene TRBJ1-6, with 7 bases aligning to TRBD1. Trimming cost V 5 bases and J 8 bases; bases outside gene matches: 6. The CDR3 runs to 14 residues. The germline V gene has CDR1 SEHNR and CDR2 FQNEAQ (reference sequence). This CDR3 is CASSRGTDYSPLHF. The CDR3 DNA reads TGTGCCAGCAGCCGCGGGACAGACTATTCACCCCTCCACTTT.